This TCR beta chain is drawn from a study of T cells after yellow fever vaccination. The length of the CDR3 is 15 residues. The germline V gene has CDR1 LNHNV and CDR2 YYDKDF (reference sequence). With 0 bases clipped from V and 8 bases from J, the junction kept 6 bases outside the gene matches. Study-wide results and limits: Relatively few clonotypes were ones that appeared in both CD4 and CD8 compartments.

This clonotype was observed at least ten times. What it binds is unknown. Synthesis of TCR cDNA relied on 5'RACE template switching, which attached a universal primer site and UMIs. TCRdb reprocessed the 5' RACE reads via MiXCR and lists one record per CDR3 protein. Of about 220,000 distinct CDR3 sequences in the sample, 2.5% to 3.5% were seen once. Sample: CD4+ T cells sorted from PBMCs, taken 10 days after the yellow fever booster vaccination. The TCR was taken from a man aged 18-30 years who received the YFV17D yellow fever vaccine. V usage is TRBV15 and J usage is TRBJ1-4; 7 bases align to TRBD1. In nucleotides, the CDR3 is TGTGCCACCAGCAGAGATCTAGGGGGCCAGGAAAAACTGTTTTTT. Encoded protein: CATSRDLGGQEKLFF.